Following are 5 T cell receptor beta chains from one sample sequenced in a study of shared clonotypes between healthy human individuals. Data came from immunoSEQ multiplex PCR; TCRdb stores just in-frame clones and leaves some out. The sample lists about 2 million clones; 85% to 95% were seen once. Material: naive CD4+ T cells sorted from blood. Subset indicated: CD45RA+ positively selected. The receptor set was obtained from a man younger than 35 in good health.

The chain couples TRBV30 to TRBJ1-3; weak D call: TRBD1 (6 bases). The CDR3 loop spans 16 amino acids. Germline V gene sequence: CDR1 GTSNPN, CDR2 SVGIG (reference sequence). V gave up 3 bases and J gave up 0 bases, with 15 bases separating them. CDR3 sequence (DNA): TGTGCCTGGAGCAGGGACATCGGTCTCTCTGGAAACACCATATATTTT. This encodes CAWSRDIGLSGNTIYF.

As regards this clone: Other DNA sequences of this sample code for an identical CDR3. The rearrangement links TRBV5-4 to TRBJ1-1, with 8 bases aligning to TRBD1. V was clipped by 0 bases and J by 5 bases; unmatched bases: 3. The CDR3 consists of 14 residues. Germline V gene data show CDR1 as SGHNT and CDR2 as YYREEE (reference sequence). The CDR3 bases are TGTGCCAGCAGCTTGGGACAGGGGAGAACTGAAGCTTTCTTT. This encodes CASSLGQGRTEAFF.

The chain has TRBV5-1 and TRBJ2-1; 7 bases match TRBD2. Germline trimming cut 1 base from V and 8 bases from J; bases unmatched to any gene: 6. The CDR3 is 14 residues long. Germline V gene sequence: CDR1 SGHRS, CDR2 YFSETQ. The CDR3 reads CASSLLLAGDEQFF. CDR3 coding DNA: TGCGCCAGCAGCTTGTTACTGGCGGGAGATGAGCAGTTCTTC.

The rearrangement links TRBV2 to TRBJ2-5, with 7 bases aligning to TRBD1. CDR1 and CDR2 (germline): SNHLY, FYNNEI. The J segment lost 1 base and the V segment lost 8 bases, leaving 7 bases of the junction unmatched. The CDR3 covers 14 residues. This CDR3 is CASALDRVQETQYF. CDR3 sequence (DNA): TGTGCCAGCGCTTTAGACAGGGTCCAAGAGACCCAGTACTTC.

This chain joins TRBV5-3 and TRBJ1-3, with D possibly TRBD1 on 6 matching bases. TRBV5-3 falls under the ORF class, with uncertain function. This CDR3 is 18 amino acids long. Trimming removed 0 bases at V and 0 bases at J, with 16 bases between. Here the CDR3 DNA reads TGTGCCAGAAGCTTGGCCGAGACAGGTCCGAGCTCTGGAAACACCATATATTTT. Translation gives CARSLAETGPSSGNTIYF.